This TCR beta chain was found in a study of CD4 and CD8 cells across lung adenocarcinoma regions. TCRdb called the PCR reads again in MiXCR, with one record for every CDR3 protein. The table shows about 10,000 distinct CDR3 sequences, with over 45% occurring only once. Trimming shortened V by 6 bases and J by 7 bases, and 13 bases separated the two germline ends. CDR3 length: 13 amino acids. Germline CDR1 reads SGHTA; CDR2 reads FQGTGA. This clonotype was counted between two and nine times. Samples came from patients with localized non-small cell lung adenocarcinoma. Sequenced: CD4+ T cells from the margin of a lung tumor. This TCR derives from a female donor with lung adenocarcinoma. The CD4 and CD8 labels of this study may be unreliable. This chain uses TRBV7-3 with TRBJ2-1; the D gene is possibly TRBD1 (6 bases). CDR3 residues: CASSRGGANEQFF. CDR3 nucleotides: TGTGCCAGCAGTCGAGGGGGTGCGAATGAGCAGTTCTTC.